This entry features one T cell receptor (beta chain) sequence. The antigen is not known. Collection occurred without any documented infections or immune events in donors. The data derive from a study of identifying expanded T cells in peripheral blood. The study's findings and limits: Roughly 1.2 clones differed between technical replicates, versus approximately 16 and 20 over time. Variance in clone template counts between two-week samples significantly increased with total template count across all healthy donors.

TCRdb's copy holds only in-frame clones and misses some; the assay was immunoSEQ multiplex PCR. The table lists approximately 100,000 clones, approximately 88% of them singletons. Trimming at V came to 6 bases and at J to 2 bases, leaving 10 bases not matched to a gene. The CDR3 covers 16 residues. Germline V gene data show CDR1 as SNHLY and CDR2 as FYNNEI. The specimen sequenced was blood. The sequence was obtained from a person aged 18 to 75 in good health. The chain links TRBV2 to TRBJ2-3; 8 nucleotides agree with TRBD1. The CDR3 DNA sequence: TGTGCCAGCAGCCCCAATCCAGGGGGCGTCACAGATACGCAGTATTTT. Translated, it gives CASSPNPGGVTDTQYF.